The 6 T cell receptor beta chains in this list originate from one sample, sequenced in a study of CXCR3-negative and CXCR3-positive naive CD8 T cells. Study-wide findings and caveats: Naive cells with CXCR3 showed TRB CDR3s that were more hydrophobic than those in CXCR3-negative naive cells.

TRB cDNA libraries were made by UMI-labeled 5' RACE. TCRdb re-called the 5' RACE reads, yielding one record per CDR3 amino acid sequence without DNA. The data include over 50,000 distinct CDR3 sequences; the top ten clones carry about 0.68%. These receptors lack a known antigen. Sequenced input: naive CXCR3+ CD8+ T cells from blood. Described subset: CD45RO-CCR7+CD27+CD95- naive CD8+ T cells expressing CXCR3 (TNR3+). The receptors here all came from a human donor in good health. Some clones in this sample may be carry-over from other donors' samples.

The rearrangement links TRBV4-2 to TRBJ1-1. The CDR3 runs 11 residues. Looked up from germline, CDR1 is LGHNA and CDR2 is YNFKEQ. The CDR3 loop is CASSQGAEAFF.

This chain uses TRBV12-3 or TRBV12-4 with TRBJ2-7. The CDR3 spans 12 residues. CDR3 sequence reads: CASSLDGDEQYF.

Here the CDR3 reads CASAPGHPLPYGYTF. V usage is TRBV19 and J usage is TRBJ1-2; the D gene TCRdb calls, TRBD1, cannot be checked with no DNA. This CDR3 region has 15 residues. Germline values: CDR1 LNHDA, CDR2 SQIVND (reference sequence). The whole variable domain, remainder taken from reference TRBV19 and TRBJ1-2, is DGGITQSPKYLFRKEGQNVTLSCEQNLNHDAMYWYRQDPGQGLRLIYYSQIVNDFQKGDIAEGYSVSREKKESFPLTVTSAQKNPTAFYLCASAPGHPLPYGYTFGSGTRLTVV.

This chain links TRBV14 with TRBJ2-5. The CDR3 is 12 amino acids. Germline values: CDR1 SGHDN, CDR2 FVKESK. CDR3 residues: CASSQDWETQYF.

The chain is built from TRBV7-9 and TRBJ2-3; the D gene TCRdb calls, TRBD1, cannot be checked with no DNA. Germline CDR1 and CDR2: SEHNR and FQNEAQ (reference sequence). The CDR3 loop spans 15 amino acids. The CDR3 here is CASLGGDSFTDTQYF.

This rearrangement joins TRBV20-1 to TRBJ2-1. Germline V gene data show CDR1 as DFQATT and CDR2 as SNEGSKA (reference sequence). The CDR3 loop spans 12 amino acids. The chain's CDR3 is CSARVLAIEQFF.